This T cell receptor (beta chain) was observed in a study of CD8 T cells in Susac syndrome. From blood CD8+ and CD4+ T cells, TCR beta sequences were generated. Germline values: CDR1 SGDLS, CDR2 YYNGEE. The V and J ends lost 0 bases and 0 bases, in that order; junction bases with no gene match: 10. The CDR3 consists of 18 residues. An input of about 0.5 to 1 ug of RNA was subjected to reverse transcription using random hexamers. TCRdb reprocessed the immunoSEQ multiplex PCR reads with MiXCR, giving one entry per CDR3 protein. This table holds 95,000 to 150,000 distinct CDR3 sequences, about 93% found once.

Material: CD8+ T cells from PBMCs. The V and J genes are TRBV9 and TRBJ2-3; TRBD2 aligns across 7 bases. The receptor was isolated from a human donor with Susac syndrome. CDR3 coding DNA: TGTGCCAGCAGCGTAGCTACGGGCGGGGGAACTAGCACAGATACGCAGTATTTT. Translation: CASSVATGGGTSTDTQYF.